This TCR beta chain was captured in a study of blood T cell repertoires in COVID-19. Generated by immunoSEQ multiplex PCR, the TCRdb table keeps only in-frame clones and is missing some. The sample yields 200,000 to 250,000 clones, roughly 85% seen once. This CDR3 has 13 residues. CDR1 is SEHNR and CDR2 is FQNEAQ in the germline V gene (reference sequence). V lost 5 bases and J 11 bases, leaving 15 bases between the germline ends. This chain connects TRBV7-9 to TRBJ1-4; D possibly corresponds to TRBD1 (6 bases). The sequence was collected from a man aged 30 to 39 who had recovered from COVID-19. The sequencing input was PBMCs or T cells enriched from blood (not recorded which). CDR3 in DNA: TGTGCCAGCAGCCCACCAACAGGGATGAAACTGTTTTTT. This sequence encodes CASSPPTGMKLFF.